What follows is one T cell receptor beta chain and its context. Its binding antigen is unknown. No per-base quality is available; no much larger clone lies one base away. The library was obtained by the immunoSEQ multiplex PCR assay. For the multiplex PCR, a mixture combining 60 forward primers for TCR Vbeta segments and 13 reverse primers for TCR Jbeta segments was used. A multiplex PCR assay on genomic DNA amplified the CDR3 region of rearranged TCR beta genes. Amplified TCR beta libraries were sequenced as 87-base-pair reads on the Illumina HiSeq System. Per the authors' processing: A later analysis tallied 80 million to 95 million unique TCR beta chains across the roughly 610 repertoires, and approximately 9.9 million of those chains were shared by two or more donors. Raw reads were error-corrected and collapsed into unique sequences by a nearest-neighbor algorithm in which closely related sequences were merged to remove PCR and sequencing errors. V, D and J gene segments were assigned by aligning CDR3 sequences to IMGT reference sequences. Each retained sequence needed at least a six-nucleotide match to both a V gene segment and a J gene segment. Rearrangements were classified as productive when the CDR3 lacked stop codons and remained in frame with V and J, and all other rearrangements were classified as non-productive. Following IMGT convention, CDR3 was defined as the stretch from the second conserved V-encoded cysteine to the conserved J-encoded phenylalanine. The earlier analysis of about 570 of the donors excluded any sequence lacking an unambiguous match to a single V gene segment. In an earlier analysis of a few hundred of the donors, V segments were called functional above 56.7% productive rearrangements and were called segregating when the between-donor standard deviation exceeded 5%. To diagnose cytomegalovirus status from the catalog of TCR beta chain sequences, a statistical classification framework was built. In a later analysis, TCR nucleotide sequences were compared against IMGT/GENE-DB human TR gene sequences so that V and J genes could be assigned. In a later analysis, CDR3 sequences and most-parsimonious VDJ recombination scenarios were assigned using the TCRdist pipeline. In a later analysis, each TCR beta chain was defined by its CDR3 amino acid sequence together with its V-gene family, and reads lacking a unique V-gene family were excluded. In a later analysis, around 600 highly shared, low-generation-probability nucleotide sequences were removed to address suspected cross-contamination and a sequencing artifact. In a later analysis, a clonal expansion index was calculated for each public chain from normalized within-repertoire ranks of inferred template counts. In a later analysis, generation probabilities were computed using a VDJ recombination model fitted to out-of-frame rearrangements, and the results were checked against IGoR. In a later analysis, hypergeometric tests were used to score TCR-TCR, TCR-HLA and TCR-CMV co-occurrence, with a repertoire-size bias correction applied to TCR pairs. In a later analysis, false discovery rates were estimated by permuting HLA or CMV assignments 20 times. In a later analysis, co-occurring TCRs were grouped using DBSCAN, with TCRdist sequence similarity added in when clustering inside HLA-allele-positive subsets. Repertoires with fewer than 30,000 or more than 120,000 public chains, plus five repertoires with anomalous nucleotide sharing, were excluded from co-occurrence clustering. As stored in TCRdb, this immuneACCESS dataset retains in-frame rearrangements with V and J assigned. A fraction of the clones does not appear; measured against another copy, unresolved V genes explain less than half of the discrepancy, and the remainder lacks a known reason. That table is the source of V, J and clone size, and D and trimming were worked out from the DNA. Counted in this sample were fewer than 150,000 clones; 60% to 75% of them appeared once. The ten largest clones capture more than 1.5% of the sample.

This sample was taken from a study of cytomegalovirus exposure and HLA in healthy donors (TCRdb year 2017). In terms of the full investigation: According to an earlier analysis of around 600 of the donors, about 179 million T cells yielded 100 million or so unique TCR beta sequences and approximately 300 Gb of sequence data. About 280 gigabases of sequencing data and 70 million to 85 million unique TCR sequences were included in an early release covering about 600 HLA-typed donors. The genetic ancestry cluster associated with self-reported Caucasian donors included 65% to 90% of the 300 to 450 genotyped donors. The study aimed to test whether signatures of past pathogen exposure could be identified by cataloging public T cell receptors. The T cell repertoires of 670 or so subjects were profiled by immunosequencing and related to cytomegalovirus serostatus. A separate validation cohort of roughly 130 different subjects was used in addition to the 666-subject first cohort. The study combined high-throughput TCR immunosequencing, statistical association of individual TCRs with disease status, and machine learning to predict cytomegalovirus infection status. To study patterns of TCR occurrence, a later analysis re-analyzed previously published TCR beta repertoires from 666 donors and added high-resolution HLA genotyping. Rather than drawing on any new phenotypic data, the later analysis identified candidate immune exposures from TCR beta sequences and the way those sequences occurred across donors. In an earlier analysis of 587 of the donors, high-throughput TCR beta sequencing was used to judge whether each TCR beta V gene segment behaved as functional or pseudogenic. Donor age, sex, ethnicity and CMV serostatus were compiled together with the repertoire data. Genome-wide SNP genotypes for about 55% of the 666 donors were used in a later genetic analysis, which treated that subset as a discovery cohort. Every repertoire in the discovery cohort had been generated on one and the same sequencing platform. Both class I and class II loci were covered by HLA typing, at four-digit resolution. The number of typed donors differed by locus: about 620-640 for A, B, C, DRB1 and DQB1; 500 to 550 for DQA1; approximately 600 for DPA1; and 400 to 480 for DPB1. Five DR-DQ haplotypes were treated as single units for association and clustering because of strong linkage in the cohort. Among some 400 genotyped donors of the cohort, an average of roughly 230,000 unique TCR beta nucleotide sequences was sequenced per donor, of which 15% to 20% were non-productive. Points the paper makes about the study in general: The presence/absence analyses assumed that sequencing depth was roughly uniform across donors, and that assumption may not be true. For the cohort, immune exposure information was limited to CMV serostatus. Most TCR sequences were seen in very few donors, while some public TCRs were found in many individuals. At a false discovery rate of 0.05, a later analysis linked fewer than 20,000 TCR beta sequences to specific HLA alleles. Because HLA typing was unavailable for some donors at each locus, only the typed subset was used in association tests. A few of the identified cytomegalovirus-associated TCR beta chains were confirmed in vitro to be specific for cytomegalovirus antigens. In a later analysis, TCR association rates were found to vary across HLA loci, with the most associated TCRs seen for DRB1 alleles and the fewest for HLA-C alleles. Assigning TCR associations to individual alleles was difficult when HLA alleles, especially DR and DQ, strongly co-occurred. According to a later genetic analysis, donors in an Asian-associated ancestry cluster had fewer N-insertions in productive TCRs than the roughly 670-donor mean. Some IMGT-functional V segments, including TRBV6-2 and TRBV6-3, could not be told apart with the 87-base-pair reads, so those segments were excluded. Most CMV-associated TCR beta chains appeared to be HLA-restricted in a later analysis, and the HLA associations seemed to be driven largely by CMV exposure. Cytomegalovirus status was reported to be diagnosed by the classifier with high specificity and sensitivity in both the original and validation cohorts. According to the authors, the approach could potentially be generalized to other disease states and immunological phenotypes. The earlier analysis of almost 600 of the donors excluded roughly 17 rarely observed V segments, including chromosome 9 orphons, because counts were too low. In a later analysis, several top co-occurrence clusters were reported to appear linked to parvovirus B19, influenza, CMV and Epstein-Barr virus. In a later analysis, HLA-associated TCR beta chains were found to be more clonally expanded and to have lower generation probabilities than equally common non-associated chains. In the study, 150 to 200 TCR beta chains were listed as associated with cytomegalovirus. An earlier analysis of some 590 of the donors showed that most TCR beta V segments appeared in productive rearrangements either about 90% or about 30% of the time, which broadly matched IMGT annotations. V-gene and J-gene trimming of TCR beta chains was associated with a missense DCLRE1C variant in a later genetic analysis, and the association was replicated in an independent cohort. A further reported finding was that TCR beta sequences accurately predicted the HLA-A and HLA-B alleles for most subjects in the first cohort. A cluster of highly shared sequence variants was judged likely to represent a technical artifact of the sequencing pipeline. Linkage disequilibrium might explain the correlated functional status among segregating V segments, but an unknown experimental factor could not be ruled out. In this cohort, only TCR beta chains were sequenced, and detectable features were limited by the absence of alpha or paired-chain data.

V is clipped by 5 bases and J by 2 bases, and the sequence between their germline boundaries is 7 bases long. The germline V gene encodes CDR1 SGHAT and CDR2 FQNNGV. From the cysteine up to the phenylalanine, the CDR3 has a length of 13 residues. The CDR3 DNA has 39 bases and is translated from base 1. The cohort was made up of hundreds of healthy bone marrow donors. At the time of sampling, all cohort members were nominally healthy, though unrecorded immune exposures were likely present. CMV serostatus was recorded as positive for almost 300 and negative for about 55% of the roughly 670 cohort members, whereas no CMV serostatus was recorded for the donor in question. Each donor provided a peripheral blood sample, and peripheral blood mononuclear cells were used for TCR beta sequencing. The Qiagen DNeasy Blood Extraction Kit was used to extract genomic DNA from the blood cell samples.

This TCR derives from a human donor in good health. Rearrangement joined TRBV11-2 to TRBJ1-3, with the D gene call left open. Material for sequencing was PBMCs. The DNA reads TGTGCCAGCAGCCTACTCGCTGGAAACACCATATATTTT. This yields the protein CASSLLAGNTIYF.